The 13 T cell receptor beta chains given below trace back to one sample, sequenced in a study of T cell changes during pregnancy in multiple sclerosis. Only in-frame clones appear in the TCRdb table, and some are missing; sequencing was by immunoSEQ multiplex PCR. Of around 99,000 clones in the sample, 92% were seen once. Material: peripheral blood, obtained in the third trimester of pregnancy. These receptors originate from a female donor in good health, enrolled as a control in a pregnancy study.

J is TRBJ1-6 and V is TRBV7-9; D remains ambiguous. Germline V CDR1 and CDR2: SEHNR, FQNEAQ (reference sequence). V shed 3 bases and J shed 8 bases, with 14 bases lying between them. The CDR3 has 15 residues. In nucleotides, the CDR3 is TGTGCCAGCAGCTTTCAGTCGGTAGCGCATTCACCCCTCCACTTT. Amino acid sequence: CASSFQSVAHSPLHF.

This clone appeared once. The genes are TRBV13 and TRBJ1-1; D remains ambiguous. Looked up from germline, CDR1 is PRHDT and CDR2 is FYEKMQ (reference sequence). The germline V and J ends were trimmed by 0 bases and 6 bases, with 11 bases remaining between them. There are 14 residues in the CDR3. This chain's CDR3 is CASSLGSGIPEAFF. The DNA for the CDR3 is TGTGCCAGCAGCTTAGGCTCGGGGATCCCTGAAGCTTTCTTT.

This clone was seen a single time. The V gene is TRBV5-6, the J gene TRBJ1-2; 10 bases agree with TRBD1. V shed 1 base, J shed 8 bases, and the junction held 11 bases outside the gene matches. This CDR3 has 16 amino acids. Germline CDR1 and CDR2: SGHDT and YYEEEE. CDR3 amino acids: CASSLLQGQGSQGYTF. DNA of the CDR3: TGTGCCAGCAGCTTGCTCCAGGGACAGGGGTCTCAAGGCTACACCTTC.

This clone was counted a single time. This chain links TRBV15 with TRBJ2-1; 7 bases align to TRBD1. CDR1 LNHNV and CDR2 YYDKDF come from the germline V gene (reference sequence). With 5 bases clipped from V and 4 bases from J, the junction kept 8 bases outside the gene matches. CDR3 size: 15 residues. This CDR3 reads CATSFPPGQYNEQFF. CDR3 bases: TGTGCCACCAGCTTCCCACCGGGACAGTACAATGAGCAGTTCTTC.

The sample holds one count of this clone. The chain recombines TRBV5-1 with TRBJ2-5; a weak D match, TRBD2 (6 bases). Trimming took off 3 bases at V and 4 bases at J, with 7 bases between the two ends. Looked up from germline, CDR1 is SGHRS and CDR2 is YFSETQ. There are 12 residues in the CDR3. CDR3 bases: TGCGCCAGCAGCTGGGACTCAGAGACCCAGTACTTC. Translated: CASSWDSETQYF.

The chain is built from TRBV5-1 and TRBJ1-1; 10 nucleotides align to TRBD1. V lost 3 bases and J lost 3; bases outside the gene matches: 8. Germline lookup yields CDR1 SGHRS and CDR2 YFSETQ. The CDR3 has 16 amino acids. The CDR3: CASSWRQGALDTEAFF. In DNA, the CDR3 is TGCGCCAGCAGCTGGAGACAGGGGGCGCTGGACACTGAAGCTTTCTTT.

CDR3 in amino acids: CASSLVTGLETQYF. In DNA, the CDR3 is TGTGCCAGCAGCTTAGTCACTGGTTTGGAGACCCAGTACTTC. The chain recombines TRBV7-9 with TRBJ2-5, with D unclear. Germline V CDR1 and CDR2: SEHNR, FQNEAQ (reference sequence). The V and J ends lost 1 base and 5 bases respectively, with 11 bases between them. This CDR3 contains 14 residues.

The chain recombines TRBV9 with TRBJ1-3, with D perhaps matching TRBD1 (5 bases). This CDR3 spans 14 amino acids. Germline-derived CDR1 and CDR2 are SGDLS and YYNGEE. The germline V and J ends were trimmed by 4 bases and 8 bases, with 16 bases remaining between them. CDR3 nucleotide sequence: TGTGCCAGCAGCCGGGACTCCGAAGTAGACACCATATATTTT. This encodes CASSRDSEVDTIYF.

The chain recombines TRBV9 with TRBJ1-2; 8 bases are shared with TRBD1. The V and J ends lost 4 bases and 2 bases, in that order; junction bases with no gene match: 4. CDR3 size: 14 residues. Germline V gene lookup returns CDR1 SGDLS and CDR2 YYNGEE. CDR3 in amino acids: CASSTRQGNYGYTF. CDR3 nucleotides: TGTGCCAGCAGCACTAGACAGGGGAACTATGGCTACACCTTC.

The chain employs TRBV6-1 and TRBJ2-2; TRBD2 agrees at 10 bases. CDR3 length: 15 amino acids. Looked up from germline, CDR1 is MNHNS and CDR2 is SASEGT. V lost 6 bases and J lost 6; bases outside the gene matches: 7. This chain's CDR3 is CASRGAGGLAGELFF. In nucleotides, the CDR3 is TGTGCCAGCAGAGGAGCGGGGGGGTTGGCCGGGGAGCTGTTTTTT.

V gene TRBV23-1 combines with J gene TRBJ2-3, with no clear D. TRBV23-1 is sorted into the ORF group, with uncertain function. This CDR3 is built from 15 residues. Deletions cut 8 bases from V and 2 bases from J, with 17 bases between. CDR3 bases: TGCGCCAGCGGTCGATCTCCTAGGTACACAGATACGCAGTATTTT. As protein: CASGRSPRYTDTQYF.

Only one count was recorded for this clone. V gene TRBV5-6 combines with J gene TRBJ1-1; D perhaps matches TRBD1 (5 bases). The V end lost 0 bases, the J end lost 7 bases, and 13 bases lay between the germline ends. Germline V CDR1 and CDR2: SGHDT, YYEEEE. The CDR3 has 14 amino acids. This CDR3 reads CASSLGRERDEAFF. The CDR3 coding sequence is TGTGCCAGCAGCTTGGGCAGGGAACGCGATGAAGCTTTCTTT. Looking up the rest from reference TRBV5-6 and TRBJ1-1 gives the full variable domain: DAGVTQSPTHLIKTRGQQVTLRCSPKSGHDTVSWYQQALGQGPQFIFQYYEEEERQRGNFPDRFSGHQFPNYSSELNVNALLLGDSALYLCASSLGRERDEAFFGQGTRLTVV.

The chain employs TRBV6-4 and TRBJ1-2; D is possibly TRBD1 (5 bases). The CDR3 extends over 16 amino acids. Germline V gives CDR1 MRHNA, CDR2 SNTAGT. Trimming took off 6 bases at V and 4 bases at J, with 21 bases between the two ends. The CDR3 sequence is CASSASVGGAVYGYTF. Written as DNA, the CDR3 is TGTGCCAGCAGCGCGTCTGTAGGAGGGGCAGTCTATGGCTACACCTTC.